This TCR beta chain was found in a study of blood T cell repertoires in COVID-19 (dated by TCRdb to about 2020). For the study in its entirety: Samples from collaborators originated in the United States, Italy and Spain and spanned both the acute and convalescent phases of COVID-19. The material from the prospective study consisted of cDNA or gDNA derived from T cells, B-cell-depleted T cells, or PBMCs. Subjects who had been exposed to COVID-19, were actively infected with it, or had recovered from it provided the deeply sampled blood TCRbeta repertoires that made up the dataset. The repertoires were made available in a free public database intended to serve as a resource for research on the immune response to SARS-CoV-2. Samples were obtained from the ongoing ImmuneRACE study (first 160 participants) and from about 1,300 subjects provided by 6 global collaborators. A de-identified subject ID, COVID-19 status, age in years and sex were almost always included in the sample metadata. Where HLA class I and class II types were available, the types were taken from metadata supplied by the sample provider, not from assay-based typing.

The immunoSEQ Assay, a bias-controlled multiplex PCR, was used to amplify TCRbeta CDR3 regions from genomic DNA. As for the authors' bioinformatics: The number of nucleated cells in each sample was estimated by amplification of reference gene primers within the assay. Sequence reads were collapsed and filtered to measure the absolute abundance of every unique TCRbeta CDR3 rearrangement. For each sample, productive Simpson clonality was calculated as the square root of Simpson's diversity index across productive rearrangements. In its TCRdb copy, this immuneACCESS table keeps in-frame sequences only and misses some clones. Where compared with another copy, unresolved V genes explain less than half of these, and the others have no known cause. V and J calls and clone size follow that table, whereas D and trimming were derived from the DNA. Within this sample are around 200,000 clones, with about nine tenths of them counted one time only. Approximately 1.1% of the sample belongs to the ten largest clones.

The CDR3 spans 14 residues, from the cysteine through the phenylalanine. The kept DNA is CDR3 alone, 42 bases in frame from the first base. The germline V gene sets CDR1 to MNHEY and CDR2 to SVGEGT. V is shortened by 4 bases, J by 1 base, and the region joining them spans 8 bases. Collaborating institutions collected whole blood in K2EDTA tubes following their own protocols. For TCRbeta analysis, collaborators shipped samples as frozen whole blood, isolated PBMCs, or DNA extracted from either of those sample types. For this clone: Its cognate antigen has yet to be identified. Base qualities are not recorded, but no much larger clone differs from it by a single base.

On the study overall, not on this receptor specifically: Clinical and demographic metadata were provided uncurated, with the amount varying by source and participant.

This TCR came from a man younger than 40 with acute or convalescent COVID-19. The sequence is built from TRBV6-2 or TRBV6-3 and TRBJ2-4, with TRBD1 perhaps the D gene, on 5 matching bases. The sequencing input was peripheral blood. The DNA sequence is TGTGCCAGCAGTTCCACAGGCGCCAAAAACATTCAGTACTTC. Translated, it gives CASSSTGAKNIQYF.